This TCR beta chain derives from a study of cytomegalovirus exposure and HLA in healthy donors. Losses at the gene ends were 4 bases for V and 0 bases for J; bases not matched to a gene: 11. There are 17 residues in the CDR3. Germline V CDR1 and CDR2: GTSNPN, SVGIG (reference sequence). Notes on this clone: Its antigen is not known.

Study-wide results and limits: The study found most TCR sequences rare, yet found some public TCRs in many donors.

PCR involved 60 Vbeta and 13 Jbeta primers. Here immunoSEQ multiplex PCR was the method, and the copy in TCRdb shows in-frame clones only, minus some. This sample's table has about 72,000 clones. The chain joins TRBV30 to TRBJ1-3, with 8 positions matching TRBD1. This receptor was identified in a woman aged 35 to 49 in good health and CMV-seropositive. The sequenced sample was PBMCs. The CDR3 sequence: CAWTPGQAGTSGNTIYF. The DNA for the CDR3 is TGTGCCTGGACCCCGGGACAGGCGGGAACCTCTGGAAACACCATATATTTT.